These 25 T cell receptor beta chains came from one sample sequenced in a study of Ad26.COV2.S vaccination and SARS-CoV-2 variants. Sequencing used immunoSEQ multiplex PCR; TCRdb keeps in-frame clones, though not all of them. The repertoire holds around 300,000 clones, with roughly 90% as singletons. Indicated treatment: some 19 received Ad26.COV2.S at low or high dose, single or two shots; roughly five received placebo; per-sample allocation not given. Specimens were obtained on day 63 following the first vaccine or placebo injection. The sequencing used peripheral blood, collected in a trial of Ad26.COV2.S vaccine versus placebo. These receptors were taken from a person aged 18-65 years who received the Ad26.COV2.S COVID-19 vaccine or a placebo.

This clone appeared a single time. CDR3 nucleotide sequence: TGCGCCAGCAGCGGGAACACAGGGTCTAATGAGCAGTTCTTC. It encodes CASSGNTGSNEQFF. V gene TRBV5-1 combines with J gene TRBJ2-1, with D possibly being TRBD1 (6 bases). CDR3 length: 14 residues. The germline gives CDR1 SGHRS, CDR2 YFSETQ. Trimming took 4 bases from V and 7 from J, leaving 15 bases between them.

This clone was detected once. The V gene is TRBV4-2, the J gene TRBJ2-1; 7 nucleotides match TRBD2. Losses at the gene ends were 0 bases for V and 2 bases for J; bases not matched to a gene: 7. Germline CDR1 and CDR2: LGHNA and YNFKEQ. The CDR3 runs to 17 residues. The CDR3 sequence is CASSQDRRGGAYNEQFF. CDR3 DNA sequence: TGTGCCAGCAGCCAAGATCGGCGCGGGGGAGCCTACAATGAGCAGTTCTTC.

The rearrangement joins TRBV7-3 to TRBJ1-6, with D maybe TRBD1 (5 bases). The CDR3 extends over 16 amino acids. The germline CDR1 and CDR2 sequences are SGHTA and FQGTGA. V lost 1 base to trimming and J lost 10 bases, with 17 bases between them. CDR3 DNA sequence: TGTGCCAGCAGCTTAAGGGGCGGATACCGAGTGTCACCCCTCCACTTT. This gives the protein CASSLRGGYRVSPLHF.

The CDR3 protein is CASSAELAGNGTDTQYF. In DNA form, the CDR3 reads TGTGCCAGCAGCGCCGAGCTAGCGGGAAATGGTACAGATACGCAGTATTTT. The chain combines TRBV5-4 with TRBJ2-3; 9 nucleotides line up with TRBD2. This CDR3 has 17 amino acids. V shed 4 bases, J shed 3 bases, and the junction held 12 bases outside the gene matches. Germline V lookup: CDR1 SGHNT, CDR2 YYREEE (reference sequence).

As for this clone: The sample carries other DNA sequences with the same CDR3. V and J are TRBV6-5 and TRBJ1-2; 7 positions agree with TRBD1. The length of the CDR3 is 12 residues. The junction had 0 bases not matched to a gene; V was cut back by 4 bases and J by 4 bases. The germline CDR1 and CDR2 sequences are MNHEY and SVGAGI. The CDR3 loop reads CASSSGGYGYTF. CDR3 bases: TGTGCCAGCAGTTCAGGGGGCTATGGCTACACCTTC.

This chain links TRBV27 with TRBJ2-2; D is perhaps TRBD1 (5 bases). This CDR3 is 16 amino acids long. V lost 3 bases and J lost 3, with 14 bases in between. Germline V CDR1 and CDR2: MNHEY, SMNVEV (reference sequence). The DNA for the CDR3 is TGTGCCAGCAGTTTTTGGGCCTCCAGGGACACCGGGGAGCTGTTTTTT. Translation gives CASSFWASRDTGELFF.

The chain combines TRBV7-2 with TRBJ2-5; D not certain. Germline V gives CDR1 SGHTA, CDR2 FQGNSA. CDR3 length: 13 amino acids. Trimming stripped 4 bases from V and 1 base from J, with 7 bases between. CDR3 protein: CASSSGPQETQYF. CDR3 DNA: TGTGCCAGCAGCTCAGGACCCCAAGAGACCCAGTACTTC.

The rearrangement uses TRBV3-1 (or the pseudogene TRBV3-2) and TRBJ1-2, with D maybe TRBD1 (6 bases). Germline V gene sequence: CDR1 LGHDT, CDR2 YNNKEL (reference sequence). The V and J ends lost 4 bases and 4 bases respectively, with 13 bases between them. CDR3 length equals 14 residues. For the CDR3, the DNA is TGTGCCAGCAGCCCCAGGGGTGGGGGCTATGGCTACACCTTC. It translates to CASSPRGGGYGYTF.

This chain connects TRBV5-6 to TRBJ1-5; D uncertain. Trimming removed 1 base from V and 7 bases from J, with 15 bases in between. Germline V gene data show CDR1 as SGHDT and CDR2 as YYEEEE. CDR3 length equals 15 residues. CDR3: CASSLMSADFQPQHF. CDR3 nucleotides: TGTGCCAGCAGCTTGATGTCGGCCGACTTCCAGCCCCAGCATTTT.

As DNA, the CDR3 is TGTGCCAGCTCACCACCCCCCGGCAGGGCTGCAACTAATGAAAAACTGTTTTTT. Translated, it gives CASSPPPGRAATNEKLFF. The chain employs TRBV18 and TRBJ1-4, with D perhaps TRBD1 (5 bases). V dropped 0 bases and J dropped 0 bases, with 14 bases sitting between them. Germline CDR1 reads KGHSH; CDR2 reads LQKENI. This CDR3 has 18 amino acids.

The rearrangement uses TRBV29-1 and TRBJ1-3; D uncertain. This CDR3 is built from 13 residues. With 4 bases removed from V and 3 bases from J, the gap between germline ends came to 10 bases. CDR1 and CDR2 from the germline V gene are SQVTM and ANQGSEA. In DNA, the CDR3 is TGCAGCGTTGTCGCCCTATTTGGAAACACCATATATTTT. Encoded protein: CSVVALFGNTIYF. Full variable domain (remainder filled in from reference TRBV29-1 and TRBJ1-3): SAVISQKPSRDICQRGTSLTIQCQVDSQVTMMFWYRQQPGQSLTLIATANQGSEATYESGFVIDKFPISRPNLTFSTLTVSNMSPEDSSIYLCSVVALFGNTIYFGEGSWLTVV.

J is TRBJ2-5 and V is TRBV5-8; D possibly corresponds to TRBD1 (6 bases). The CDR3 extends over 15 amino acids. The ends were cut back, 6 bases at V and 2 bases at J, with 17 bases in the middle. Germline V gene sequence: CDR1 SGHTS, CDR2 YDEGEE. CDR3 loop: CASTLASDRQETQYF. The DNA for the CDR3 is TGTGCCAGCACCCTGGCGTCGGACAGACAAGAGACCCAGTACTTC.

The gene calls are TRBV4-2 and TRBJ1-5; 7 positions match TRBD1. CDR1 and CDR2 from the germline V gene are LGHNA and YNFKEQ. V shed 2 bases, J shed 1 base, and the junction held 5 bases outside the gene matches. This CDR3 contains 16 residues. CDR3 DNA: TGTGCCAGCAGCCAACCTACAGGGGAGAGCAATCAGCCCCAGCATTTT. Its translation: CASSQPTGESNQPQHF.

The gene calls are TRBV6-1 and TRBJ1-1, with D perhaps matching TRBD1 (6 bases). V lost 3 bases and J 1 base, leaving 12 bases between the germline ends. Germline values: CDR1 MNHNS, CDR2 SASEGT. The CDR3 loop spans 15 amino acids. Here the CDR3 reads CASSDGLTGNTEAFF. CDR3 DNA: TGTGCCAGCAGTGACGGCCTGACAGGGAACACTGAAGCTTTCTTT.

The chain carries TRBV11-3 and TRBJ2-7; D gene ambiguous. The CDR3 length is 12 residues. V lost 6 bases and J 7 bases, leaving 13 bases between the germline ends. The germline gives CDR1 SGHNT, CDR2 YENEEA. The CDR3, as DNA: TGTGCCAGCAGTCGGCCCGTAGGTGAGCAGTACGTC. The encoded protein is CASSRPVGEQYV.

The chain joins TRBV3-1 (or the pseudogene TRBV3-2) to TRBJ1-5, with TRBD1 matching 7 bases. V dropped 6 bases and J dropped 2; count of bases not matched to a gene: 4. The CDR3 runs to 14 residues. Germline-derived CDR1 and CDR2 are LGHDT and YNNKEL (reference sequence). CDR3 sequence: CASSQTGGNQPQHF. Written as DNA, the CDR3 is TGTGCCAGCAGTCAAACAGGGGGCAATCAGCCCCAGCATTTT.

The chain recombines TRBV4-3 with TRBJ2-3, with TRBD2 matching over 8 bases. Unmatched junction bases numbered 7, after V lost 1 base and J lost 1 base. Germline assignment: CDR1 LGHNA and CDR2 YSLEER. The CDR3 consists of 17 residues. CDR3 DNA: TGCGCCAGCAGCCAAGGAACGGGGGGGCCGGGCACAGATACGCAGTATTTT. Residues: CASSQGTGGPGTDTQYF.

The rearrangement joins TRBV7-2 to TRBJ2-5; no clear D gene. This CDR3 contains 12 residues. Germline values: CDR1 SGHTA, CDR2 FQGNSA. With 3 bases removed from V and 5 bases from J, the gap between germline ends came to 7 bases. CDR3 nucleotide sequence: TGTGCCAGCAGCTTCTCGAGGGAGACCCAGTACTTC. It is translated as CASSFSRETQYF.

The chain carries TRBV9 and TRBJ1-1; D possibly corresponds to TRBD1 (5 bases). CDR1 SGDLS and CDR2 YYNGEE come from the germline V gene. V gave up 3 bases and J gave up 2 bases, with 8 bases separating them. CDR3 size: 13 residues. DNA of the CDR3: TGTGCCAGCAGCGCGGGACCTAACACTGAAGCTTTCTTT. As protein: CASSAGPNTEAFF.

The CDR3, as DNA: TGTGCCAGCAGCTTATATTTCCACCCGCAAGAGACCCAGTACTTC. Translation gives CASSLYFHPQETQYF. V gene TRBV11-3 combines with J gene TRBJ2-5; D gene ambiguous. Germline V gene sequence: CDR1 SGHNT, CDR2 YENEEA. The ends were cut back, 2 bases at V and 2 bases at J, with 12 bases in the middle. The CDR3 covers 15 residues.

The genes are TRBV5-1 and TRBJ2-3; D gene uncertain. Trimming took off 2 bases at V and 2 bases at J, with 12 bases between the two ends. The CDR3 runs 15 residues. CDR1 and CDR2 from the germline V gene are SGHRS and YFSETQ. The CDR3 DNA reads TGCGCCAGCAGCTTAGATCCAGGTTACACAGATACGCAGTATTTT. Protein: CASSLDPGYTDTQYF.

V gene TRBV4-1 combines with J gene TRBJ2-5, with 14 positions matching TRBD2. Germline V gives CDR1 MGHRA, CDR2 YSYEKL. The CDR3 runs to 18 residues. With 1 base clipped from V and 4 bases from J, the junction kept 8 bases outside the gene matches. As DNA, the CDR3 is TGCGCCAGCAGCCAAGTACCGGGACTAGCGGGGGCGAGAGAGACCCAGTACTTC. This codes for CASSQVPGLAGARETQYF.

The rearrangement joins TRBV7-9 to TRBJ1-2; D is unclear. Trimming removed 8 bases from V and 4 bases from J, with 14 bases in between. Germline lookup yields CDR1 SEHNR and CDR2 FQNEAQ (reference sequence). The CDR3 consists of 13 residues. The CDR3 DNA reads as TGTGCCAGCGAAAAAGAAGGATTCTATGGCTACACCTTC. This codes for CASEKEGFYGYTF.

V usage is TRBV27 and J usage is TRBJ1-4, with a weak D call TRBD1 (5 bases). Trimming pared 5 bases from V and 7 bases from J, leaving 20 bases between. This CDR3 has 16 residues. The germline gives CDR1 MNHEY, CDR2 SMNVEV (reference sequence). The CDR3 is CASSPGTVSQGEKLFF. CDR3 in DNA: TGTGCCAGCAGTCCCGGGACCGTAAGTCAGGGTGAAAAACTGTTTTTT.

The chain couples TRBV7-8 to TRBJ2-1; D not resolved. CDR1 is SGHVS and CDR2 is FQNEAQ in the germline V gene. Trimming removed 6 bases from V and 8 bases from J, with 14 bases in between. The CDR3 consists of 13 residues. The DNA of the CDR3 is TGTGCCAGCAGATCCAGCCGCCGGGATGAGCAGTTCTTC. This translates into CASRSSRRDEQFF.